The present entry profiles one T cell receptor beta chain with its context. The data belong to a study of PD-L1 blockade in urothelial cancer. About the study: Analyses used blood from 3 weeks (second dose) and 6 weeks after treatment start. Blood-derived samples held a median roughly 140,000 T cells.

A spike-in of synthetic TCR analog templates was added to each PCR. Data came from immunoSEQ multiplex PCR; TCRdb stores just in-frame clones and leaves some out. This sample has about 95,000 clones; about nine tenths occur once, and the top ten carry roughly 2%. Time point described: pretreatment peripheral blood. This sample comprised PBMCs, obtained around atezolizumab (anti-PD-L1) treatment. The receptor was derived from a man between 60 and 75 years old with urothelial cancer.

The CDR3 reads CASSFSFNQPQHF. CDR3 coding DNA: TGTGCCAGCAGTTTCTCCTTCAATCAGCCCCAGCATTTT. The chain recombines TRBV28 with TRBJ1-5; D unresolved. V shed 3 bases and J shed 3 bases, with 6 bases lying between them. The germline V gene encodes CDR1 MDHEN and CDR2 SYDVKM. The CDR3 contains 13 residues.